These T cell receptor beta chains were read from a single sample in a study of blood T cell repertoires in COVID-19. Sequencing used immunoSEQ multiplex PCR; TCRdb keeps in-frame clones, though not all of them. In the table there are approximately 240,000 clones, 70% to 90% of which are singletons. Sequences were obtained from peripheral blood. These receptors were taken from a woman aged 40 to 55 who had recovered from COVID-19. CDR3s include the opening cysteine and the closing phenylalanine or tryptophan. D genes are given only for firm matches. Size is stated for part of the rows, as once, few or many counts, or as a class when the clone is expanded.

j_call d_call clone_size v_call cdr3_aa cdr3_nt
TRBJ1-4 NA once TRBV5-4 CASSSLGGSGRNEKLFF TGTGCCAGCAGCTCCCTGGGGGGGAGTGGAAGGAATGAAAAACTGTTTTTT
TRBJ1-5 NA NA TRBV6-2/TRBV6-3 CASSPPGGGNQPQHF TGTGCCAGCAGCCCCCCGGGGGGGGGCAATCAGCCCCAGCATTTT
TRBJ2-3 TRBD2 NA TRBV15 CATSSVAGEADTQYF TGTGCCACCAGCAGCGTAGCGGGAGAGGCAGATACGCAGTATTTT
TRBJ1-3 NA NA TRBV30 CALLSGTKGGNTIYF TGTGCTTTGCTAAGCGGGACGAAGGGAGGAAACACCATATATTTT
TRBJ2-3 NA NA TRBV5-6 CASSATEQGLRRHTQYF TGTGCCAGCAGCGCAACAGAACAGGGCCTCCGCCGTCATACGCAGTATTTT
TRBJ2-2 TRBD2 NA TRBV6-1 CASSGFLAGGTGELFF TGTGCCAGCAGTGGGTTTTTAGCGGGAGGGACCGGGGAGCTGTTTTTT
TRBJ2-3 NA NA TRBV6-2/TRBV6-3 CASSRTVTDTQYF TGTGCCAGCAGCCGGACTGTCACAGATACGCAGTATTTT
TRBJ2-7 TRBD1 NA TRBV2 CASSRDRGSLKAYEQYF TGTGCCAGCAGTCGGGACAGGGGCTCCTTAAAAGCCTACGAGCAGTACTTC
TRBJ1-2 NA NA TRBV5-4 CASGLRLGTTYGYTF TGTGCCAGCGGCTTGCGATTGGGGACAACCTATGGCTACACCTTC
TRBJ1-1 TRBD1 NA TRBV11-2 CASSLEGTGDTEAFF TGTGCCAGCAGCTTAGAAGGGACAGGGGATACTGAAGCTTTCTTT
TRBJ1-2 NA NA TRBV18 CASSPANNPRGYGYTF TGTGCCAGCTCACCAGCTAACAACCCCCGGGGCTATGGCTACACCTTC
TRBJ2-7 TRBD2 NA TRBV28 CASSRVLAGESEQYF TGTGCCAGCAGTCGAGTTCTGGCGGGGGAAAGCGAGCAGTACTTC
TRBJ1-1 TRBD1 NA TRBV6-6 CANRQGAYTEAFF TGTGCCAACAGACAGGGCGCGTACACTGAAGCTTTCTTT
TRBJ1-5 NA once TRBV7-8 CASSSAGVGSNQPQHF TGTGCCAGCAGCTCGGCAGGGGTTGGGAGCAATCAGCCCCAGCATTTT
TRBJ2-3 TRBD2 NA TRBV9 CASKPGLAHSDTQYF TGTGCCAGCAAACCGGGACTAGCCCATTCAGATACGCAGTATTTT
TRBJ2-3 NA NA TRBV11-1 CASSLGASTDTQYF TGTGCCAGCAGCTTGGGGGCTAGCACAGATACGCAGTATTTT
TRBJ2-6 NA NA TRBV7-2 CASSLGGSGANVLTF TGTGCCAGCAGCTTGGGGGGCTCTGGGGCCAACGTCCTGACTTTC
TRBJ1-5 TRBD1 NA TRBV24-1 CATSDSRDRGRGNQPQHF TGTGCCACCAGTGATTCGCGGGACAGGGGGCGCGGAAATCAGCCCCAGCATTTT
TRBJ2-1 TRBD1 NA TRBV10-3 CAISLQGNEQFF TGTGCCATCAGTTTACAGGGGAATGAGCAGTTCTTC
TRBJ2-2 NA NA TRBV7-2 CASSIAGTGELFF TGTGCCAGCAGCATCGCGGGCACCGGGGAGCTGTTTTTT
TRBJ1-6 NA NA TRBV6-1 CASSGGTLGGLSPLHF TGTGCCAGCAGTGGGGGGACACTAGGCGGTCTTTCACCCCTCCACTTT
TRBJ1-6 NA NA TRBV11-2 CASSFHTGKNNSPLHF TGTGCCAGCAGCTTTCACACAGGGAAGAATAATTCACCCCTCCACTTT
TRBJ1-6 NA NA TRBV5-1 CASRTGASYNSPLHF TGCGCCAGCAGGACAGGCGCCTCCTATAATTCACCCCTCCACTTT
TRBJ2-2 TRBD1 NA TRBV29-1 CSVGTGPTNTGELFF TGCAGCGTTGGGACAGGCCCAACGAACACCGGGGAGCTGTTTTTT
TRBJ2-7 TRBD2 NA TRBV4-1 CASSQMASGSYEQYF TGCGCCAGCAGCCAAATGGCTAGCGGATCCTACGAGCAGTACTTC
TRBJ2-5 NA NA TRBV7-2 CASSLTSAPETQYF TGTGCCAGCAGTCTAACTAGTGCCCCGGAGACCCAGTACTTC
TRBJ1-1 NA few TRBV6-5 CASSVRGSGTEAFF TGTGCCAGCAGCGTAAGGGGCTCGGGCACTGAAGCTTTCTTT
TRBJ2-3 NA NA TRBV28 CASSPPGRTDTQYF TGTGCCAGCAGTCCCCCGGGGAGAACAGATACGCAGTATTTT
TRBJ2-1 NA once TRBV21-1 CASKGSGRYLNNEQFF TGTGCCAGCAAGGGTAGCGGGAGGTATTTAAACAATGAGCAGTTCTTC
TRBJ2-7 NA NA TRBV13 CASSLRDEQYF TGTGCCAGCAGCCTCCGGGACGAGCAGTACTTC
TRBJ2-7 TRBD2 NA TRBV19 CASSIIAGFAYEQYF TGTGCCAGTAGTATTATAGCGGGTTTCGCCTACGAGCAGTACTTC
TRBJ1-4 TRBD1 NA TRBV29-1 CSVRTGSFDEKLFF TGCAGCGTGAGGACAGGCAGTTTCGATGAAAAACTGTTTTTT
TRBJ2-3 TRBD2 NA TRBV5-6 CASSLDFTGLAGGPRYF TGTGCCAGCAGCTTGGATTTTACGGGACTAGCGGGAGGGCCACGGTATTTT
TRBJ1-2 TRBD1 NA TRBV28 CASLRDRGNYGYTF TGTGCCAGCCTCCGGGACAGGGGAAACTATGGCTACACCTTC
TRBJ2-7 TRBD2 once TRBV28 CASTPGLGFYEQYF TGTGCCAGCACCCCGGGACTAGGGTTCTACGAGCAGTACTTC
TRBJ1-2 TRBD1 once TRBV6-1 CASSEAGQGAFYGYTF TGTGCCAGCAGTGAAGCGGGACAGGGGGCCTTCTATGGCTACACCTTC
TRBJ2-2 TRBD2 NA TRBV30 CAGKGLAAGELFF TGTGCCGGAAAGGGACTAGCGGCCGGGGAGCTGTTTTTT
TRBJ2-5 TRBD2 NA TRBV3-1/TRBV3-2 CASSQEALAGTEGQYF TGTGCCAGCAGCCAAGAGGCGCTAGCGGGCACGGAGGGCCAGTACTTC
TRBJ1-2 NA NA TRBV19 CASQISNYGYTF TGTGCCAGTCAGATATCTAACTATGGCTACACCTTC
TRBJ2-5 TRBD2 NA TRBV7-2 CASSSGLPKETQYF TGTGCCAGCAGCTCGGGACTACCGAAAGAGACCCAGTACTTC
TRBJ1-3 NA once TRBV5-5 CASSVDIGNTIYF TGTGCCAGCAGCGTAGATATCGGAAACACCATATATTTT
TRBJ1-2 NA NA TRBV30 CAWSVRGFYYGYTF TGTGCCTGGAGTGTACGAGGGTTCTACTATGGCTACACCTTC
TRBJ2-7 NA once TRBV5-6 CASSSAGVSYEQYF TGTGCCAGCAGCTCGGCAGGGGTGTCCTACGAGCAGTACTTC
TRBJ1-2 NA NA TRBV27 CASMPRGDYGYTF TGTGCCAGCATGCCAAGGGGCGACTATGGCTACACCTTC
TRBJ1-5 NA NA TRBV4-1 CASSQAFGKAWSNQPQHF TGCGCCAGCAGCCAAGCTTTCGGGAAGGCTTGGAGCAATCAGCCCCAGCATTTT
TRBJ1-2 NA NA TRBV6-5 CASSYSFGGLEGYTF TGTGCCAGCAGTTACTCATTTGGAGGGCTCGAAGGCTACACCTTC
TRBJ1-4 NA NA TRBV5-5 CASSLQETNEKLFF TGTGCCAGCAGCTTGCAGGAAACTAATGAAAAACTGTTTTTT
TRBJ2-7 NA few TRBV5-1 CASSTERGEQYF TGCGCCAGCAGTACGGAAAGGGGCGAGCAGTACTTC
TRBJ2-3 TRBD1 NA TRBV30 CAWGESGQITDTQYF TGTGCCTGGGGGGAATCGGGACAGATCACAGATACGCAGTATTTT
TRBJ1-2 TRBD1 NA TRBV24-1 CATSDLTGDGYTF TGTGCCACCAGTGATTTGACAGGGGATGGCTACACCTTC
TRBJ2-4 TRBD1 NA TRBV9 CASSVATGTGQLKNIQYF TGTGCCAGCAGCGTAGCTACGGGGACAGGGCAGTTAAAAAACATTCAGTACTTC
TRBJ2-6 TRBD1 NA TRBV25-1 CASSGGTGGYGANVLTF TGTGCCAGCAGTGGGGGGACAGGGGGATATGGGGCCAACGTCCTGACTTTC